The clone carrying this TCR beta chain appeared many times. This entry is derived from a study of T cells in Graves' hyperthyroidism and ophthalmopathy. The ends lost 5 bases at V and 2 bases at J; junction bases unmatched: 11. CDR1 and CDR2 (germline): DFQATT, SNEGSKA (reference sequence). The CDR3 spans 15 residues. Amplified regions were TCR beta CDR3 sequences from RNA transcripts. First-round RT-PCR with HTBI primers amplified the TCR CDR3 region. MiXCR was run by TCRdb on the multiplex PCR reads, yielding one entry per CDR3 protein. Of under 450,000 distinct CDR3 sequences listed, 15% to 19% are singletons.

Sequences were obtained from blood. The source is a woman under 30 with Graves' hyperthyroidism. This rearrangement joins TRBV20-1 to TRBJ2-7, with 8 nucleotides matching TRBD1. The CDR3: CSAGVSRGPTYEQYF. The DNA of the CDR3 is TGCAGTGCTGGGGTTAGCAGGGGGCCGACCTACGAGCAGTACTTC.